Shown below are 30 T cell receptor beta chains from a single sample sequenced in a study of blood T cell repertoires in COVID-19. Clones were read by immunoSEQ multiplex PCR, and TCRdb kept only the in-frame ones, dropping some. The sample yields about 480,000 clones, approximately 87% seen once. The sequenced sample was PBMCs or T cells enriched from blood (not recorded which). Source of these receptors: a woman aged 40 to 50 who had recovered from COVID-19.

V gene TRBV6-5 combines with J gene TRBJ1-4; unclear D gene. Germline V gene data show CDR1 as MNHEY and CDR2 as SVGAGI. The CDR3 spans 13 residues. V was clipped by 4 bases and J by 7 bases, with 10 bases between them. Written as DNA, the CDR3 is TGTGCCAGCAGTTTGCCGGGTAGTGAAAAACTGTTTTTT. Translated: CASSLPGSEKLFF.

This clone came up once. The rearrangement links TRBV30 to TRBJ1-1, with TRBD1 matching 10 bases. Germline CDR1 and CDR2: GTSNPN and SVGIG (reference sequence). The CDR3 has 13 residues. The V and J ends lost 4 bases and 3 bases, in that order; junction bases with no gene match: 2. CDR3 in amino acids: CAWTGTGDTEAFF. CDR3 sequence (DNA): TGTGCCTGGACCGGGACAGGGGACACTGAAGCTTTCTTT.

This chain connects TRBV4-3 to TRBJ2-5; TRBD1 agrees at 7 bases. From germline, CDR1 is LGHNA and CDR2 YSLEER. The J segment lost 4 bases and the V segment lost 4 bases, leaving 12 bases of the junction unmatched. The CDR3 runs to 16 residues. CDR3 sequence reads: CASSRSGTDYIETQYF. Written as DNA, the CDR3 is TGCGCCAGCAGCCGCTCCGGGACAGACTATATAGAGACCCAGTACTTC.

This chain joins TRBV11-2 and TRBJ2-5, with D perhaps TRBD1 (6 bases). Trimming removed 1 base at V and 2 bases at J, with 8 bases between. Germline V gives CDR1 SGHAT, CDR2 FQNNGV. The length of the CDR3 is 14 residues. The CDR3 protein is CASSLVQGQETQYF. CDR3 nucleotides: TGTGCCAGCAGCTTAGTACAGGGTCAAGAGACCCAGTACTTC.

The chain employs TRBV13 and TRBJ2-7; D may be TRBD1 (5 bases). Germline loops: CDR1 PRHDT, CDR2 FYEKMQ (reference sequence). Trimming took off 4 bases at V and 3 bases at J, with 16 bases between the two ends. This CDR3 comprises 15 residues. The CDR3 DNA sequence: TGTGCCAGCAGCTCCAAAGACAGATACTACTACGAGCAGTACTTC. Translation gives CASSSKDRYYYEQYF. The whole variable domain, filled in from reference TRBV13 and TRBJ2-7, reads AAGVIQSPRHLIKEKRETATLKCYPIPRHDTVYWYQQGPGQDPQFLISFYEKMQSDKGSIPDRFSAQQFSDYHSELNMSSLELGDSALYFCASSSKDRYYYEQYFGPGTRLTVT.

The chain is built from TRBV14 and TRBJ1-3; 8 bases fit TRBD1. The CDR3 totals 20 residues. CDR1 SGHDN and CDR2 FVKESK come from the germline V gene. V gave up 0 bases and J gave up 0 bases; unmatched junction bases: 13. The CDR3 loop reads CASSQEGLGTGRFSGNTIYF. The CDR3 DNA sequence: TGTGCCAGCAGCCAAGAGGGGTTAGGGACAGGCCGCTTCTCTGGAAACACCATATATTTT.

This clone has just a few counts. This chain joins TRBV5-8 and TRBJ2-7; 11 bases match TRBD2. Germline loops: CDR1 SGHTS, CDR2 YDEGEE. Losses at the gene ends were 6 bases for V and 5 bases for J; bases not matched to a gene: 7. The CDR3 covers 14 residues. The CDR3 protein is CASTPVAGGDEQYF. CDR3 nucleotide sequence: TGTGCCAGCACCCCAGTAGCGGGAGGGGACGAGCAGTACTTC.

The CDR3 sequence is CASSERTGQNTEAFF. The CDR3 nucleotides read TGCGCCAGCAGCGAACGGACAGGGCAGAACACTGAAGCTTTCTTT. The chain uses TRBV5-1 and TRBJ1-1; 8 bases fit TRBD1. Losses at the gene ends were 4 bases for V and 1 base for J; bases not matched to a gene: 6. Per the germline V gene, CDR1 is SGHRS and CDR2 is YFSETQ. The CDR3 runs 15 residues. Using reference TRBV5-1 and TRBJ1-1 for the parts outside the CDR3, the full variable domain is KAGVTQTPRYLIKTRGQQVTLSCSPISGHRSVSWYQQTPGQGLQFLFEYFSETQRNKGNFPGRFSGRQFSNSRSEMNVSTLELGDSALYLCASSERTGQNTEAFFGQGTRLTVV.

The rearrangement links TRBV10-1 to TRBJ2-2; 9 nucleotides align to TRBD2. CDR3 length equals 16 residues. Trimming at V came to 3 bases and at J to 0 bases, leaving 2 bases not matched to a gene. Per germline, CDR1 WNHNN and CDR2 SYGVQD (reference sequence). CDR3 residues: CASSDPSGANTGELFF. In DNA form, the CDR3 reads TGCGCCAGCAGTGATCCTAGCGGGGCGAACACCGGGGAGCTGTTTTTT.

The V call is TRBV6-6, the J call TRBJ2-7; D may be TRBD2 (6 bases). V lost 8 bases and J 0 bases, leaving 14 bases between the germline ends. CDR1 and CDR2 from the germline V gene are MNHNY and SVGAGI (reference sequence). This CDR3 comprises 14 residues. CDR3 DNA sequence: TGTGCCAGCGAAGGAGCGGGTAGCTCCTACGAGCAGTACTTC. Encoded protein: CASEGAGSSYEQYF.

J is TRBJ2-2 and V is TRBV19; 9 nucleotides align to TRBD2. CDR1 is LNHDA and CDR2 is SQIVND in the germline V gene (reference sequence). This CDR3 contains 16 residues. V was clipped by 5 bases and J by 6 bases; unmatched bases: 10. The CDR3 coding sequence is TGTGCCAGTAGTCCCATGGGTAGCGGGAGCCCCGGGGAGCTGTTTTTT. Its translation is CASSPMGSGSPGELFF.

The chain recombines TRBV20-1 with TRBJ2-7, with 10 bases fitting TRBD2. Germline V gene lookup returns CDR1 DFQATT and CDR2 SNEGSKA (reference sequence). Unmatched junction bases numbered 4, after V lost 3 bases and J lost 2 bases. This CDR3 region has 14 residues. This CDR3 reads CSASGLAVTYEQYF. The CDR3 DNA reads TGCAGTGCTAGTGGACTAGCGGTCACCTACGAGCAGTACTTC.

The gene calls are TRBV25-1 and TRBJ2-7, with 7 positions matching TRBD2. The CDR3 sequence is 16 residues long. Germline CDR1 MGHDK, CDR2 SYGVNS. V shed 1 base and J 0 bases; nucleotides not matched to a gene: 6. The CDR3 nucleotides are TGTGCCAGCAGTGAATTGGGAGGGACGGTCTCCTACGAGCAGTACTTC. It is translated as CASSELGGTVSYEQYF.

This chain links TRBV5-4 with TRBJ1-2, with D possibly being TRBD1 (6 bases). The CDR3 totals 14 residues. Trimming left V 2 bases short and J 7 bases short, with 15 bases between. Germline V gives CDR1 SGHNT, CDR2 YYREEE (reference sequence). CDR3 amino acids: CASSFPGDLLGYTF. The CDR3 region has the DNA TGTGCCAGCAGCTTTCCAGGGGACCTACTTGGCTACACCTTC.

This rearrangement joins TRBV19 to TRBJ1-1; possibly TRBD1 for D (5 bases). This CDR3 spans 14 amino acids. Germline lookup yields CDR1 LNHDA and CDR2 SQIVND (reference sequence). V was pared by 5 bases and J by 1 base, with 11 bases between. CDR3 in amino acids: CASSLYGQNTEAFF. CDR3 in DNA: TGTGCCAGTAGTCTCTACGGACAGAACACTGAAGCTTTCTTT.

This rearrangement joins TRBV11-2 to TRBJ1-1; D is perhaps TRBD1 (5 bases). CDR1 and CDR2 from the germline V gene are SGHAT and FQNNGV. This CDR3 is 15 amino acids long. V was cut by 0 bases and J by 4 bases, with 12 bases left in between. The chain's CDR3 is CASSLEGLRTTEAFF. CDR3 coding DNA: TGTGCCAGCAGCTTAGAGGGACTAAGGACCACTGAAGCTTTCTTT.

The chain is built from TRBV27 and TRBJ2-7; 7 bases are shared with TRBD2. The V and J ends lost 5 bases and 0 bases, in that order; junction bases with no gene match: 10. Germline values: CDR1 MNHEY, CDR2 SMNVEV (reference sequence). This CDR3 has 16 amino acids. CDR3 nucleotides: TGTGCCAGCAGTCCCCTCGACGGGAGGATCTCCTACGAGCAGTACTTC. Amino acids: CASSPLDGRISYEQYF.

The chain joins TRBV12-5 to TRBJ1-3; no reliable D call. Trimming left V 4 bases short and J 4 bases short, with 14 bases between. CDR3 length: 15 residues. The germline CDR1 and CDR2 sequences are LGHNT and FRNRAP. The CDR3 is CASGSLTTEGNTIYF. The CDR3 DNA follows: TGTGCTAGTGGTTCGTTGACCACAGAGGGAAACACCATATATTTT.

This sequence joins TRBV5-1 and TRBJ2-1, with 12 bases matching TRBD1. Germline V CDR1 and CDR2: SGHRS, YFSETQ. V shed 4 bases and J 4 bases; nucleotides not matched to a gene: 6. The CDR3 consists of 16 residues. CDR3 in DNA: TGCGCCAGCAGCCTGACGGGACAGGGGGCATACAATGAGCAGTTCTTC. Amino acids: CASSLTGQGAYNEQFF.

V gene TRBV5-1 combines with J gene TRBJ2-5, with 8 bases lining up with TRBD2. The CDR3 totals 16 residues. Germline lookup yields CDR1 SGHRS and CDR2 YFSETQ. The V and J ends lost 2 bases and 2 bases, in that order; junction bases with no gene match: 8. The CDR3 DNA reads as TGCGCCAGCAGCTTAACAATACTAGCGGATCAAGAGACCCAGTACTTC. It translates to CASSLTILADQETQYF.

The rearrangement joins TRBV19 to TRBJ2-5; TRBD1 might be the D (5 bases). Germline CDR1 and CDR2: LNHDA and SQIVND (reference sequence). This CDR3 spans 15 amino acids. Trimming left V 4 bases short and J 0 bases short, with 12 bases between. In DNA form, the CDR3 reads TGTGCCAGTAGTAGGGTGACAGATTACCAAGAGACCCAGTACTTC. It translates to CASSRVTDYQETQYF.

V and J are TRBV7-9 and TRBJ2-1; TRBD2 is a possible D gene (6 bases). The length of the CDR3 is 17 residues. The germline CDR1 and CDR2 sequences are SEHNR and FQNEAQ (reference sequence). Between the trimmed V and J ends, which lost 3 bases and 1 base, there was a span of 16 bases. This CDR3 is CASSFPAGTPSYNEQFF. CDR3 bases: TGTGCCAGCAGCTTCCCCGCCGGGACTCCATCCTACAATGAGCAGTTCTTC.

The J gene is TRBJ1-1, the V gene TRBV24-1; D gene ambiguous. Germline V lookup: CDR1 KGHDR, CDR2 SFDVKD. The length of the CDR3 is 13 residues. Trimming took off 4 bases at V and 10 bases at J, with 15 bases between the two ends. CDR3 coding DNA: TGTGCCACCAGTGACCCGTTTACGGGAACAGCTTTCTTT. Translating gives CATSDPFTGTAFF.

The chain carries TRBV4-3 and TRBJ2-6, with TRBD1 identical over 9 bases. The V and J ends lost 0 bases and 4 bases, in that order; junction bases with no gene match: 7. CDR1 and CDR2 (germline): LGHNA, YSLEER. This CDR3 is built from 18 residues. In nucleotides, the CDR3 is TGCGCCAGCAGCCAAGATTTGTGGACAGGGGCGGGGGCCAACGTCCTGACTTTC. This translates into CASSQDLWTGAGANVLTF.

J is TRBJ2-7 and V is TRBV9, with 10 bases identical to TRBD2. With 0 bases clipped from V and 10 bases from J, the junction kept 19 bases outside the gene matches. The germline V gene has CDR1 SGDLS and CDR2 YYNGEE. This CDR3 has 18 residues. CDR3 in amino acids: CASSVGPHPGLAPPLQYF. DNA for the CDR3: TGTGCCAGCAGCGTAGGCCCCCATCCGGGACTAGCGCCGCCGCTACAGTACTTC.

This chain joins TRBV28 and TRBJ1-5; TRBD1 might be the D (5 bases). The CDR3 is 16 amino acids. Looked up from germline, CDR1 is MDHEN and CDR2 is SYDVKM. The V end lost 3 bases, the J end lost 0 bases, and 12 bases lay between the germline ends. The chain's CDR3 is CASSFGARYSNQPQHF. In nucleotides, the CDR3 is TGTGCCAGCAGTTTTGGGGCACGCTATAGCAATCAGCCCCAGCATTTT.

Worth noting for this clone: The sample contains more than one DNA sequence encoding this CDR3. This chain links TRBV27 with TRBJ1-1, with TRBD1 matching over 8 bases. The CDR3 sequence is 14 residues long. Germline lookup yields CDR1 MNHEY and CDR2 SMNVEV (reference sequence). V lost 5 bases and J lost 6; bases outside the gene matches: 8. The DNA for the CDR3 is TGTGCCAGCAGTCCCGGGACAGGCGGGTCTGAAGCTTTCTTT. Translation gives CASSPGTGGSEAFF.

The chain carries TRBV6-5 and TRBJ2-3, with D perhaps matching TRBD2 (6 bases). V was trimmed by 8 bases and J by 4 bases, leaving 16 bases between them. Per the germline V gene, CDR1 is MNHEY and CDR2 is SVGAGI. This CDR3 is built from 14 residues. The CDR3 nucleotides read TGTGCCAGCGCCCGGGACTGGGTCGCAGATACGCAGTATTTT. Its protein product is CASARDWVADTQYF.

This chain connects TRBV10-3 to TRBJ2-2; 7 bases agree with TRBD2. CDR3 length: 15 residues. V was clipped by 7 bases and J by 1 base; unmatched bases: 6. Germline loops: CDR1 ENHRY, CDR2 SYGVKD. CDR3 region: CAINGGEKNTGELFF. The CDR3 coding sequence is TGTGCCATCAATGGGGGGGAAAAGAACACCGGGGAGCTGTTTTTT.

CDR3 bases: TGTGCCAGCAGTGACCGTGGGCAGGGACTCGAAAAACTGTTTTTT. Translating gives CASSDRGQGLEKLFF. V and J are TRBV2 and TRBJ1-4, with D tentatively TRBD1 (5 bases). Looked up from germline, CDR1 is SNHLY and CDR2 is FYNNEI. The CDR3 sequence is 15 residues long. V was cut by 3 bases and J by 8 bases, with 16 bases left in between.